The clone carrying this T cell receptor beta chain was seen many times. Its antigen is not identified. This record belongs to a study of T cells after yellow fever vaccination. About the study: SMART-Seq v4 Ultra Low Input served to prepare low-cell-number fractions. Whole-study results and caveats: FACS-sorted repertoires might harbor abundant contaminating clonotypes from the bulk population. Clonotypes appearing in both CD4 and CD8 compartments existed, and their share was small. Subsequent to the booster, the majority of primary-vaccination clones reappeared (96% CD4, approximately 90% CD8).

TCRdb reprocessed the 5' RACE reads via MiXCR and lists one record per CDR3 protein. Here the sample spans hundreds of thousands of distinct CDR3 sequences, around 3.6% being singletons. V shed 5 bases and J shed 7 bases, with 9 bases lying between them. The CDR3 has 11 residues. In germline, CDR1 is SEHNR, CDR2 FQNEAQ (reference sequence). This specimen was PBMCs, taken on the day of the yellow fever booster vaccination. The chain is built from TRBV7-9 and TRBJ2-7, with D unclear. The receptor comes from a young man who received the YFV17D yellow fever vaccine. CDR3: CASSRYREQYF. CDR3 DNA sequence: TGTGCCAGCAGCCGATACAGAGAGCAGTACTTC. The full variable domain, with the rest looked up from reference TRBV7-9 and TRBJ2-7, is DTGVSQNPRHKITKRGQNVTFRCDPISEHNRLYWYRQTLGQGPEFLTYFQNEAQLEKSRLLSDRFSAERPKGSFSTLEIQRTEQGDSAMYLCASSRYREQYFGPGTRLTVT.